This T cell receptor beta chain was documented in a study of metastatic and nonmetastatic thyroid tumors. Background on the study: Repertoire data that came from the blood and tumor or nodule tissue of malignant and benign thyroid patients were compared. The study's findings and limits: Reports indicated that malignant thyroid tumors showed significantly higher TCR beta diversity than benign nodules did, in blood and tumor.

Original processing methods: Construction of a distant-metastasis classifier for papillary thyroid cancer relied on CDR3 differences across clinicopathological groups. Via MiXCR, TCRdb re-called the PCR reads. TCRdb, not the authors, supplied the V and J calls. The repertoire includes more than 40,000 clones, approximately 28% of them detected once, and about a tenth sits in the top ten. Before thyroid surgery, none of the patients had received any treatment. Germline V gives CDR1 MGHRA, CDR2 YSYEKL. V lost 4 bases to trimming and J lost 6 bases; unmatched junction nucleotides: 5. The CDR3 is made up of 15 amino acids. On this clone: Its antigen is not identified.

V usage is TRBV4-1 and J usage is TRBJ2-2; 10 nucleotides match TRBD1. Sequencing was carried out using blood. The clonotype comes from a male donor with papillary thyroid cancer or a benign thyroid nodule (not recorded which). Some clones in this sample may be carry-over from other donors' samples. The CDR3 loop is CASSRGTGDAGELFF. The CDR3 nucleotides read TGCGCCAGCAGCCGAGGGACAGGGGATGCCGGGGAGCTGTTTTTT.